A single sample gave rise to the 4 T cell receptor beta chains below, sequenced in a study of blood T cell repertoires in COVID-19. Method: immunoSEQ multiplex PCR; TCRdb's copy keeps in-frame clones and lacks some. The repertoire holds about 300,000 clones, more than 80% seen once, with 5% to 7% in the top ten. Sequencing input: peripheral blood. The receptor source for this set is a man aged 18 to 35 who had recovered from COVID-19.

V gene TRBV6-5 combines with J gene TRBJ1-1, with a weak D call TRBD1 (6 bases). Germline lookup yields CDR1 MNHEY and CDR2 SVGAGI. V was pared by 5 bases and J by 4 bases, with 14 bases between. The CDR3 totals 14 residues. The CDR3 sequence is CASSPGVGGTEAFF. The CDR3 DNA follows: TGTGCCAGCAGTCCAGGGGTTGGGGGCACTGAAGCTTTCTTT.

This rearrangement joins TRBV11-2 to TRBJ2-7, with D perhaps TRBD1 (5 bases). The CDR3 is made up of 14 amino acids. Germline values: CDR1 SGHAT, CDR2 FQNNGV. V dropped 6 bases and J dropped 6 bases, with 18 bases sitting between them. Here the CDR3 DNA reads TGTGCCAGCAGTTTGGGTAGAGCAGGGTTCGAGCAGTACTTC. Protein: CASSLGRAGFEQYF.

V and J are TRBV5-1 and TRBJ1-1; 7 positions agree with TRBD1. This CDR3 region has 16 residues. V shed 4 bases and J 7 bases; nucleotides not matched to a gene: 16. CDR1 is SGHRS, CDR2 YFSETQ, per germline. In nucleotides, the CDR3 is TGCGCCAGCAGCCCAAACTACCCCGGGACAGCAGATGAAGCTTTCTTT. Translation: CASSPNYPGTADEAFF.

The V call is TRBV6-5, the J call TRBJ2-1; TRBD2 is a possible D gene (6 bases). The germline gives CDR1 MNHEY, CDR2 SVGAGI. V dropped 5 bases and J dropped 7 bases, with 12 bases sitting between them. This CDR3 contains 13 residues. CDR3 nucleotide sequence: TGTGCCAGCAGTCCCGGGGGAAAAAATGAGCAGTTCTTC. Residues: CASSPGGKNEQFF.